This T cell receptor beta chain came from a study of control samples from healthy donors and cancer patients. Generated by immunoSEQ multiplex PCR, the TCRdb table keeps only in-frame clones and is missing some. The sample contains approximately 40,000 clones, roughly 92% of which appear only once. V was trimmed by 3 bases and J by 1 base, leaving 7 bases between them. CDR1 is SGHDT, CDR2 YYEEEE, per germline. The CDR3 is 13 amino acids. The chain employs TRBV5-6 and TRBJ1-1; D unresolved. Sequencing was done on a sample of blood. This TCR came from a woman aged 50 to 65 in good health. The CDR3 here is CASSSFTNTEAFF. CDR3 nucleotides: TGTGCCAGCAGCTCTTTTACGAACACTGAAGCTTTCTTT.